Here is one T cell receptor (beta chain) with its context. Its antigen is unknown. The V gene's germline CDR1 is MNHEY and CDR2 SVGAGI. The CDR3 covers 14 residues. V lost 8 bases, J lost 4 bases, and 8 bases stayed unmatched. Profiling relied on immunoSEQ multiplex PCR, and the TCRdb table lists in-frame clones only, not all of them. The table has 300,000 to 450,000 clones, 70% to 90% seen once. These data originate in a study of Ad26.COV2.S vaccination and SARS-CoV-2 variants. Points from the study as a whole: Compared with placebo recipients, vaccine recipients had higher spike-specific TCR breadth.

The treatment was: around 19 received Ad26.COV2.S at low or high dose, single or two shots; five or six received placebo; per-sample allocation not given. Collection of the samples took place on day 63 after the first injection of vaccine or placebo. The chain uses TRBV6-5 and TRBJ1-5; 7 bases map to TRBD1. The receptor's source is a person aged 18-65 years who received the Ad26.COV2.S COVID-19 vaccine or a placebo. Sequencing was performed on peripheral blood, taken in a trial of Ad26.COV2.S vaccine versus placebo. The CDR3 DNA reads as TGTGCCAGCTTTTCGGGACAGAATAATCAGCCCCAGCATTTT. Translating gives CASFSGQNNQPQHF.